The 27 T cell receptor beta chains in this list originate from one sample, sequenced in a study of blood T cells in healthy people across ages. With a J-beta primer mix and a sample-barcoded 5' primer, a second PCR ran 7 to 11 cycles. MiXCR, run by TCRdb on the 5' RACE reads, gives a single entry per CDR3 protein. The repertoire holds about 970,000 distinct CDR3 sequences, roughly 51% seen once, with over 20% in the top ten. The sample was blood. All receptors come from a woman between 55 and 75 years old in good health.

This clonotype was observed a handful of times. The CDR3 nucleotides are TGTGCCAGCAGTGATGTCGATACGCAGTATTTT. Its protein product is CASSDVDTQYF. The chain couples TRBV6-1 to TRBJ2-3; no clear D. The germline V gene encodes CDR1 MNHNS and CDR2 SASEGT. V lost 3 bases and J lost 6, with 4 bases in between. This CDR3 is built from 11 residues.

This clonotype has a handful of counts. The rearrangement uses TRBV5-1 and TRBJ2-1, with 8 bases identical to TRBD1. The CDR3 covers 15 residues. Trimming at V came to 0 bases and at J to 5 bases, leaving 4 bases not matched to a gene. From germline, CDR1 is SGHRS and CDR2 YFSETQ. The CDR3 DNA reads TGCGCCAGCAGCTTGGGCAGGGGGCTGGACAATGAGCAGTTCTTC. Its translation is CASSLGRGLDNEQFF.

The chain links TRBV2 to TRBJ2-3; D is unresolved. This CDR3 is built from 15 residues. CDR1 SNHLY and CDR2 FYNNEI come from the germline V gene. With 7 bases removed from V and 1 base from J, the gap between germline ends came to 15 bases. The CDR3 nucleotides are TGTGCCAGCACAGAAGTAGGAGCTCGCACAGATACGCAGTATTTT. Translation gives CASTEVGARTDTQYF.

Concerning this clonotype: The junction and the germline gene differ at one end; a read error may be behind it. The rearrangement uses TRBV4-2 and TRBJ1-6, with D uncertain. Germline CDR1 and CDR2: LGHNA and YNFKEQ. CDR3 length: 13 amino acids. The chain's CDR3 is CASSQGPSSPPHF. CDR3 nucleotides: TGTGCCAGCAGCCAAGGGCCTAGTTCACCCCCCCACTTT.

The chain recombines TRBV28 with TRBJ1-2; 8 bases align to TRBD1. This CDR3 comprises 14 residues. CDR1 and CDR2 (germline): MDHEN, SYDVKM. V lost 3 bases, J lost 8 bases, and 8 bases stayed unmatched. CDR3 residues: CASSLVDRDRGYTF. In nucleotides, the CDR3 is TGTGCCAGCAGTTTGGTGGACAGGGACCGGGGCTACACCTTC.

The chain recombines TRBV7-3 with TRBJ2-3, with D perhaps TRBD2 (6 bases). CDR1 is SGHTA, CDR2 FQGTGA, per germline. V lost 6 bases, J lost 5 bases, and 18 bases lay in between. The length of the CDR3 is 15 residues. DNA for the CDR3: TGTGCCAGCAGTTTCGGAGGGCTAGGCGGAGATACGCAGTATTTT. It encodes CASSFGGLGGDTQYF.

CDR3 nucleotides: TGCAGCGTTGTTATAGGCTACGAGCAGTACTTC. Its protein is CSVVIGYEQYF. The gene calls are TRBV29-1 and TRBJ2-7; D remains ambiguous. V was shortened by 4 bases and J by 3 bases, with 7 bases between the two germline ends. The germline V gene encodes CDR1 SQVTM and CDR2 ANQGSEA. The length of the CDR3 is 11 residues.

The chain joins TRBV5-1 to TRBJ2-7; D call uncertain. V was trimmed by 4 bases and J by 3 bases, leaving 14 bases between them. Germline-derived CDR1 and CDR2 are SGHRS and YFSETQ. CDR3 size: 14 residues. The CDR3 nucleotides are TGCGCCAGCAGCCATGATACGCAGGTCTACGAGCAGTACTTC. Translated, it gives CASSHDTQVYEQYF.

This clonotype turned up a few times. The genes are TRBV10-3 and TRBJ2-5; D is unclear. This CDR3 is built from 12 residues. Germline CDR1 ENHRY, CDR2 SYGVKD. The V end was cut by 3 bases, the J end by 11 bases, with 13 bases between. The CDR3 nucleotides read TGTGCCATCAGTGAACTCGACAATGAGCAGTACTTC. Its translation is CAISELDNEQYF.

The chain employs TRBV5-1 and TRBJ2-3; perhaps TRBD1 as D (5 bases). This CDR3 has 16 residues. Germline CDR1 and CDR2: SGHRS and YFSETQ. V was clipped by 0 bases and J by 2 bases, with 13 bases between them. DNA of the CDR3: TGCGCCAGCAGCTTGGAGGGGCAGGTTAACACAGATACGCAGTATTTT. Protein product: CASSLEGQVNTDTQYF.

CDR3 nucleotides: TGTGCCAGCAGCCAACTGCGAGCGGGAGCAGATACGCAGTATTTT. Its protein is CASSQLRAGADTQYF. The chain combines TRBV4-2 with TRBJ2-3; TRBD2 aligns across 8 bases. CDR1 is LGHNA, CDR2 YNFKEQ, per germline. V trimming: 2 bases; J trimming: 4 bases; junction bases outside the gene matches: 5. The CDR3 runs 15 residues.

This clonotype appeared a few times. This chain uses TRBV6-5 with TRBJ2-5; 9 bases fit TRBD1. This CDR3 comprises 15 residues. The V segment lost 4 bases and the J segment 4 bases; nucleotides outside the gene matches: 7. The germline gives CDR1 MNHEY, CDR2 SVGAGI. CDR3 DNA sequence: TGTGCCAGCAGTTCGAGGGACAGGGACCCAGAGACCCAGTACTTC. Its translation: CASSSRDRDPETQYF.

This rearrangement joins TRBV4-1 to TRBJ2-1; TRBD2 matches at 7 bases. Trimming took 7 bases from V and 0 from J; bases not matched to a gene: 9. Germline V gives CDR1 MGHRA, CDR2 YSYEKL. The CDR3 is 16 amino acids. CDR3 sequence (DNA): TGCGCCAGCATGGGGGGGATCGGATACTCCTACAATGAGCAGTTCTTC. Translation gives CASMGGIGYSYNEQFF.

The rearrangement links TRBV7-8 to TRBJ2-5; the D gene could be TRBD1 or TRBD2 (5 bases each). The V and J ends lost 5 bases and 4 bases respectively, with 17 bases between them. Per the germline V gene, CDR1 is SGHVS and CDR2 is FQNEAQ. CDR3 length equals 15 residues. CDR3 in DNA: TGTGCCAGCAGCCCGAGGGACGGCCGGTTAGAGACCCAGTACTTC. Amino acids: CASSPRDGRLETQYF.

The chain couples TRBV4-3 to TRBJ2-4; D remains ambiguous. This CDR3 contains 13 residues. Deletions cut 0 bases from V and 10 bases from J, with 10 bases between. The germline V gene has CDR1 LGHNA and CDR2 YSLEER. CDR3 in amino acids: CASSQDLNPIQYF. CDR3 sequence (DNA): TGCGCCAGCAGCCAAGATCTAAATCCAATTCAGTACTTC.

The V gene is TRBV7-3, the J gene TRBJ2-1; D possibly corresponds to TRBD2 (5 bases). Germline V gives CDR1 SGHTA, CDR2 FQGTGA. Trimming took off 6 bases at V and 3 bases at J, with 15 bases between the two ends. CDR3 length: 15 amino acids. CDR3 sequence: CASSPAGSVYNEQFF. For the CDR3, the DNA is TGTGCCAGCAGTCCCGCGGGTAGCGTCTACAATGAGCAGTTCTTC. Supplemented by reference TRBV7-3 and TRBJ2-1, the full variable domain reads GAGVSQTPSNKVTEKGKYVELRCDPISGHTALYWYRQSLGQGPEFLIYFQGTGAADDSGLPNDRFFAVRPEGSVSTLKIQRTERGDSAVYLCASSPAGSVYNEQFFGPGTRLTVL.

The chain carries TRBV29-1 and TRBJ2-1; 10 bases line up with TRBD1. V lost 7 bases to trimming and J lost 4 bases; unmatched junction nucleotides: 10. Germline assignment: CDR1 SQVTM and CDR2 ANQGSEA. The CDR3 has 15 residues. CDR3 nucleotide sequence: TGCAGCGCAGAGACAGGGGGCAAGAAATACAATGAGCAGTTCTTC. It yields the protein CSAETGGKKYNEQFF.

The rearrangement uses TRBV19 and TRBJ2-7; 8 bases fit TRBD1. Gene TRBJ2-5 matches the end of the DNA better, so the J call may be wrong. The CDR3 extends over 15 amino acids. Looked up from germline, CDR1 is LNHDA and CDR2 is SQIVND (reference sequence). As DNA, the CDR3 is TGTGCCAGTAGACGGACAGGGAAGGGATGGGAGACCCAGTACTTC. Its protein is CASRRTGKGWETQYF.

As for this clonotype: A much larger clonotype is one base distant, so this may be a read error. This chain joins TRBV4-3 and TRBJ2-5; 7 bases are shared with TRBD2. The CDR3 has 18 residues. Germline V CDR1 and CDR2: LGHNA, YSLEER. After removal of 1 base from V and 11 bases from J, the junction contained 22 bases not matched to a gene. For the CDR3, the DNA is TGCGCCAGCAGCCAAGGTCCGGGGCTAACGGGAGGCTACAATGAGCAGTACTTC. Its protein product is CASSQGPGLTGGYNEQYF.

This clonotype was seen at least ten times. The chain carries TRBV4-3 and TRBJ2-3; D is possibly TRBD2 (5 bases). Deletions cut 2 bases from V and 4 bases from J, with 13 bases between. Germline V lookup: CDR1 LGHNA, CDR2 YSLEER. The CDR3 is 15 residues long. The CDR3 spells CASSQISGGADTQYF. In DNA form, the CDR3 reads TGCGCCAGCAGCCAAATCTCCGGAGGTGCAGATACGCAGTATTTT.

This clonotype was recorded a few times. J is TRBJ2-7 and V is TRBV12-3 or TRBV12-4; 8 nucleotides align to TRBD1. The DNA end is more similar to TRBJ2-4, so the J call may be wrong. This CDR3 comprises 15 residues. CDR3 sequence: CASSSRQGPLNIQYF. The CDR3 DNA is TGTGCCAGCAGCTCCCGACAGGGGCCACTAAACATTCAGTACTTC.

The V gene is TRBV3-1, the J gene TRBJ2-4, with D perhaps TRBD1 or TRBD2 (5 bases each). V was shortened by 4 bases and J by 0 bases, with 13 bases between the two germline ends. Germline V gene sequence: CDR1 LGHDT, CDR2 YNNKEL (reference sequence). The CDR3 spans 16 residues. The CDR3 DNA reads TGTGCCAGCAGCCGAGGGGCTGCTCTAGCCAAAAACATTCAGTACTTC. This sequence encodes CASSRGAALAKNIQYF.

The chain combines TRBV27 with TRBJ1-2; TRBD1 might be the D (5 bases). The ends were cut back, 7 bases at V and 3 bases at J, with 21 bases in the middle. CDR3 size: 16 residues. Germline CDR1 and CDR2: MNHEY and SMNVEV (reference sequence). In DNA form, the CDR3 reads TGTGCCAGCACCTTCTCCGGGACCGGGGGTTACTATGGCTACACCTTC. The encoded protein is CASTFSGTGGYYGYTF.

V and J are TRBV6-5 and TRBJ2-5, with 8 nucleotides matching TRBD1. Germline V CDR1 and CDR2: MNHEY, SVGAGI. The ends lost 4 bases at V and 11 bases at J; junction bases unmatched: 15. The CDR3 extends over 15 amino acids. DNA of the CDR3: TGTGCCAGCAGTTCCCCCCGGACAGGGTCGGGAGAGCAGTACTTC. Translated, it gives CASSSPRTGSGEQYF.

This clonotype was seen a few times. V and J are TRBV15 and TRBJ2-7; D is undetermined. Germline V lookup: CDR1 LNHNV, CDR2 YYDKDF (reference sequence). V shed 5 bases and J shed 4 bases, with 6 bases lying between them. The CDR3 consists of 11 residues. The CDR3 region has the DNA TGTGCCACCAGCTCCTATTACGAGCAGTACTTC. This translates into CATSSYYEQYF.

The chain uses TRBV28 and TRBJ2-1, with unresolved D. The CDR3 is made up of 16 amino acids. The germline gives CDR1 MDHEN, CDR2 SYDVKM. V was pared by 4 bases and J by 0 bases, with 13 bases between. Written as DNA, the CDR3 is TGTGCCAGCAGTTCCTGGTTCAGAAGCTCCTACAATGAGCAGTTCTTC. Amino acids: CASSSWFRSSYNEQFF.

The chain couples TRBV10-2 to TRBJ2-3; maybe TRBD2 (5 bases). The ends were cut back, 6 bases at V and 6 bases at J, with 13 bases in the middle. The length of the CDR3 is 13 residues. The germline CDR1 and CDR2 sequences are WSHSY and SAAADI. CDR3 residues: CASRAALVDTQYF. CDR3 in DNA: TGCGCCAGCAGAGCGGCCCTCGTGGATACGCAGTATTTT.